This T cell receptor (beta chain) derives from a study of Graves' ophthalmopathy and Graves' hyperthyroidism (dated by TCRdb to 2017 to 2018). At the level of the whole study: Peripheral blood was collected at initial diagnosis, prior to any treatment. To tell Graves' ophthalmopathy apart from Graves' hyperthyroidism, and to predict which patients would progress to ophthalmopathy, the study relied on TCR beta repertoire signatures. In total, 135 blood samples were TCR-sequenced: around 42 ophthalmopathy, about 75 hyperthyroidism and about 17 hyperthyroidism-to-ophthalmopathy patients. To explore V-J signatures distinguishing ophthalmopathy from hyperthyroidism, a discovery set of 100 patients (fewer than 45 ophthalmopathy, around 55 stable hyperthyroidism) was enrolled. The independent validation cohort included under 20 hyperthyroidism patients plus 17 patients who later progressed from hyperthyroidism to ophthalmopathy. In about six hyperthyroidism patients, the T-cell repertoires found in thyroid tissue were compared with those found in blood. Following sampling, methimazole starting at 30 mg daily was administered to hyperthyroidism patients, and high-dose intravenous methylprednisolone was administered to ophthalmopathy patients.

For repertoire sequencing, the TCR beta CDR3 regions were amplified from RNA transcripts. The first round was an RT-PCR using HTBI primers with the Qiagen OneStep RT-PCR kit, and this first round was followed by a second-round multiplex PCR, then size selection and purification. The libraries underwent paired-end sequencing with 100 bp reads on an Illumina HiSeq2000. Per the original workflow: Reads were processed with SOAPnuke, discarding reads with adapters, uncalled bases, mean Phred below 15, or no exact constant-primer or identifier match. High-quality paired reads were merged with COPE v1.2.5. Each unique nucleotide sequence was treated as a clonotype, and MiTCR v1.1 was used to align the clonotypes to the IMGT TRB V, D and J references. The analysis was limited to V-J combinations with a frequency above 0.0001, which together covered 98% to 99.2% of repertoires. For each V-J combination, a TCR clonal expansion and chaos score was defined as the ratio of F50 clonal expansion to chaos observed in the TCRdist matrix. Welch's t-statistics and random forest were used to reduce the features to about twelve V-J combinations, which were then used as input to a naive Bayes classifier. Thyroid-blood repertoire similarity was quantified with the Morisita-Horn index. TCRdb took the public reads, trimmed them with fastp at Q25, ran MiXCR for clone calling and kept in-frame beta chains. When rows share a CDR3 protein, they turn into one entry using the most common DNA and genes. TCRdb's processing, not the study's, gives the V and J calls here. The sample yields 600,000 to 700,000 distinct CDR3 sequences; over 40% were counted once. Over 2.5% of the sample is in the top ten clones.

The germline V gene specifies SGHTA as CDR1 and FQGTGA as CDR2. At the junction V is shortened by 3 bases and J by 1 base; bases outside the gene matches: 16. The CDR3 numbers 19 residues from cysteine through phenylalanine. CDR3 DNA is the only sequence kept; it has 57 bases, read in frame from the first base. Ophthalmopathy patients had moderately to severely active disease, Clinical Activity Score of at least 3, NOSPECS grade of at least 4, and disease duration under 3 months. Patients were excluded if they had other autoimmune diseases, uncontrolled infections, pregnancy or lactation. Clinical symptoms, serum thyroxine, TRAb, thyroid ultrasound and orbital computed tomography were used for diagnosis. Ficoll-Paque density gradient centrifugation was used to isolate PBMCs from around 10 ml of fresh peripheral blood. Total RNA was extracted with Trizol reagent and quality-checked on an Agilent 2100 Bioanalyzer.

What the research found in general, with its limitations: Sample size was not statistically predetermined, and group allocation was not concealed from the investigators. In cross-validation, the 13-signature model distinguished ophthalmopathy from stable hyperthyroidism with almost 90% sensitivity and approximately 81% specificity, and in the test set the corresponding values were approximately 80% and 68%. In validation, the model predicted ophthalmopathy progression with more than 55% sensitivity and around 72% specificity; some 13 predicted patients were CT-confirmed with GO in a median of approximately six months. Most expanded thyroid clonotypes with frequency above 0.001 were also detected in blood, suggesting blood repertoires may reflect the thyroid immune response.

A word on this clonotype: Its binding antigen is unknown. No much larger clone exists at a distance of one base, and base qualities are not known.

This receptor chain uses TRBV7-3 and TRBJ2-5; a stretch of 8 junction bases matches TRBD2. The material sequenced was peripheral blood. This sequence was found in an adult man with Graves' ophthalmopathy. The sequenced DNA is TGTGCCAGCAGCTTGTCGGGGAGCGGGGGTTCCCTAGTCCAAGAGACCCAGTACTTC. Its protein is CASSLSGSGGSLVQETQYF. The full variable domain, with segments outside the CDR3 supplied by the reference TRBV7-3 and TRBJ2-5 proteins, appears as GAGVSQTPSNKVTEKGKYVELRCDPISGHTALYWYRQSLGQGPEFLIYFQGTGAADDSGLPNDRFFAVRPEGSVSTLKIQRTERGDSAVYLCASSLSGSGGSLVQETQYFGPGTRLLVL.